This TCR beta chain was captured in a study of T-cell memory formation after mild COVID-19. General observations from the study: Contracting clones localized mainly to CM and EM when CD4+ and mainly to EMRA when CD8+. The appearance of some responding clones in pre-infection memory suggested that cross-reactive memory joined. Contracting clones from day 15 to 85 showed balanced CD4/CD8; later expanders favored CD4+.

Employing constant-segment primers, 5'RACE generated TCR alpha and TCR beta cDNA libraries bearing sample barcodes and UMIs. TCRdb re-called the 5' RACE reads through MiXCR, storing one row per CDR3 protein. The sample has hundreds of thousands of distinct CDR3 sequences, approximately 19% seen once. After removal of 6 bases from V and 8 bases from J, the junction contained 9 bases not matched to a gene. This CDR3 contains 13 residues. Germline V gene lookup returns CDR1 SGHAT and CDR2 FQNNGV. For this clonotype: Its antigen remains unknown.

Sequenced: PBMCs or a T cell subset sorted from them (not recorded which). The chain employs TRBV11-2 and TRBJ1-2; the match to TRBD1 covers 7 bases. The origin of this receptor is a man in his late teens or twenties who had mild COVID-19 (a few samples of this study predate the infection). Cell type and time point are not known. The CDR3 loop reads CASRQVEGAGYTF. The CDR3 bases are TGTGCCAGCAGACAGGTGGAGGGGGCCGGCTACACCTTC.